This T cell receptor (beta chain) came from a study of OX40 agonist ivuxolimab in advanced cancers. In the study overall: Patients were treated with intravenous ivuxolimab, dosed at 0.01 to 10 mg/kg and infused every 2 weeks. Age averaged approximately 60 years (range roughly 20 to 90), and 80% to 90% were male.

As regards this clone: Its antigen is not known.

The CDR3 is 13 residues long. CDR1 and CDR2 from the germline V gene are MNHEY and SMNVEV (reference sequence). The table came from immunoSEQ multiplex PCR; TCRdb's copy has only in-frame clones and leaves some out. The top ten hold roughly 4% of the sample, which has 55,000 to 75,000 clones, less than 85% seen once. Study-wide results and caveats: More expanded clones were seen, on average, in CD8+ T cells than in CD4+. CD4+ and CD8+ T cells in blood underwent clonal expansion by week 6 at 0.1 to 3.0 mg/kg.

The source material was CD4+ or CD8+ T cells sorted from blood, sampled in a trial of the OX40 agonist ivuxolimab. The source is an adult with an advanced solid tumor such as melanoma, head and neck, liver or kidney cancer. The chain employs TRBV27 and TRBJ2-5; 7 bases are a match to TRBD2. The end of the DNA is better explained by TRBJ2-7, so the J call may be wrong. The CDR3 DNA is TGTGCCAGCACCACGGGGGGATCCTACGAGCAGTACTTC. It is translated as CASTTGGSYEQYF.